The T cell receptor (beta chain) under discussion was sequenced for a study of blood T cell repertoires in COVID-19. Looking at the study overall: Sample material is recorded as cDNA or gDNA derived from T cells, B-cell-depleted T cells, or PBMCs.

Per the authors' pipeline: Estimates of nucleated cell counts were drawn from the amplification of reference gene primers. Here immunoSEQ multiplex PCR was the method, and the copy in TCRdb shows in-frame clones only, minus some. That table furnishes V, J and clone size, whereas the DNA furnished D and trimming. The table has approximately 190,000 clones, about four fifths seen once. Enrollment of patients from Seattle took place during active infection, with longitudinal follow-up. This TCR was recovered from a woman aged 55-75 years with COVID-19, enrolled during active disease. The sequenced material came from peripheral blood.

The CDR3 region is CASSEPGADVAFF. For the CDR3, the DNA is TGTGCCAGCAGTGAACCAGGGGCGGATGTTGCTTTCTTT. The rearrangement uses TRBV25-1 and TRBJ1-1; TRBD1 is a possible D gene (6 bases). Trimming took off 2 bases at V and 11 bases at J, with 15 bases between the two ends. CDR3 length: 13 amino acids. Per the germline V gene, CDR1 is MGHDK and CDR2 is SYGVNS.